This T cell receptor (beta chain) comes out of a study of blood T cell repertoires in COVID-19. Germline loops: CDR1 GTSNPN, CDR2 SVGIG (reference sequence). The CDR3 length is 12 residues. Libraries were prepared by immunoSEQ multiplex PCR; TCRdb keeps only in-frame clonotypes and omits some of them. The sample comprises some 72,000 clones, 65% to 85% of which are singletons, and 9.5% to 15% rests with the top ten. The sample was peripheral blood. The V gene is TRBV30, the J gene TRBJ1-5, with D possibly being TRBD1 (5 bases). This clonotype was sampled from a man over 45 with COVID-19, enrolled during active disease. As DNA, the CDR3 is TGTGCTTGTGGACATAGCAATCAGCCCCAGCATTTT. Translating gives CACGHSNQPQHF.